This is a list of T cell receptor beta chains from one sample in a study of CD4 and CD8 cells across lung adenocarcinoma regions. TCRdb processed the PCR reads anew with MiXCR; each CDR3 protein has one entry. The data show around 25,000 distinct CDR3 sequences, under 65% seen once. The sample comprised CD4+ T cells from the center of a lung tumor. The receptor source for this set is a male donor with lung adenocarcinoma. The CD4 and CD8 labels of this study may be unreliable. Each CDR3 is given with its conserved first and last residue. D genes are given only for firm matches. Clone size appears in some rows only: once, few, many, or a class for an expanded clone.

j_gene | d_gene | v_gene | abundance | CDR3nt | CDR3aa
TRBJ2-7 | . | TRBV5-1 | . | TGCGCCAGCAGCTTTCCCAGGGACCCCTACGAGCAGTACTTC | CASSFPRDPYEQYF
TRBJ2-5 | . | TRBV24-1 | . | TGTGCGGGGCGTGGGACCGGGACGCAAGATACCCAGTACTTC | CAGRGTGTQDTQYF
TRBJ2-5 | TRBD2 | TRBV7-3 | . | TGTGCGGGGAGCGGGGGCGGTGACCCAGATACGCAGTACTTT | CAGSGGGDPDTQYF
TRBJ2-4 | . | TRBV5-1 | . | TGCGCCAGCAGCTCAGGGCTGAGAGCCATATATACTCAGTATTTC | CASSSGLRAIYTQYF
TRBJ2-5 | TRBD2 | TRBV10-2 | few | TGCGCCAGCAGTGAGTTAGGACTAGCCCAAGAGACCCAGTACTTC | CASSELGLAQETQYF
TRBJ2-1 | . | TRBV6-1 | . | TGTGCCAGCGTGGAGGGTTTGTTGGACTACAATGAGCAGTTCTTC | CASVEGLLDYNEQFF
TRBJ1-1 | . | TRBV10-1 | medium-sized | TGCGCCAGCAGTCTAGGACGGAACACTGAAGCTTTCTTT | CASSLGRNTEAFF
TRBJ2-3 | TRBD2 | TRBV7-6 | few | TGTGCCAGCAGCTTAGCGGTGGCGGGGGGGAGCGGGGATACGCAGTATTTT | CASSLAVAGGSGDTQYF
TRBJ2-7 | TRBD2 | TRBV10-3 | . | TGTGCCACCGGGCTACTAGCGGGAGACTCCGAGACGCAGTACTTC | CATGLLAGDSETQYF
TRBJ2-2 | . | TRBV10-1 | . | TGCGCCAGCAGTGCTCGGGGGATGAGCACAGATACGCAGTTTTTT | CASSARGMSTDTQFF
TRBJ2-5 | TRBD2 | TRBV20-1 | . | TGCAGTGCCATAGCGGGTAAAGAGACCCAGTACTTC | CSAIAGKETQYF
TRBJ2-1 | TRBD2 | TRBV12-3/TRBV12-4 | many | TGTGCCAGCAGTGCCCCCGTGGGCGGGAGACACAATGAGCAGTTCTTC | CASSAPVGGRHNEQFF
TRBJ2-5 | . | TRBV10-1 | many | TGCGCCAGCAGTGTGTCCAGGGCGGGAGAGACCCAGTACTTC | CASSVSRAGETQYF
TRBJ2-7 | . | TRBV6-1 | medium-sized | TGTGCCAGCAGCGGCACCGGGACAAAGGGCCTCCACGAGCAGTACTTC | CASSGTGTKGLHEQYF
TRBJ2-1 | TRBD2 | TRBV6-1 | . | TGTGCCAGCAGTGTAGGACTAGCGGGGGCTGTCTATTCCTACGAGCAGTTCTTC | CASSVGLAGAVYSYEQFF
TRBJ2-1 | . | TRBV6-1 | medium-sized | TGTGCCAGCAGTGTCTTACGAATCGGGCTACGAGGCAATGAGCAGTTCTTC | CASSVLRIGLRGNEQFF
TRBJ2-5 | . | TRBV6-1 | . | TGTGCCAGCAGCCTGACAGGCACAGACGCGCAGTACTTC | CASSLTGTDAQYF
TRBJ2-5 | . | TRBV10-1 | . | TGCGCCAGCAGGGACGGTGAGACCCAGTACTTC | CASRDGETQYF
TRBJ2-7 | TRBD2 | TRBV6-4 | . | TGTGGCAGCAGTGCGGGGCGGGGGGCCAAAAACACGCAGTATTTC | CGSSAGRGAKNTQYF
TRBJ2-7 | . | TRBV27 | few | TGTGCCAGCAGTTTAGGGACTCGCCGCTACGAGCAGTACTTC | CASSLGTRRYEQYF
TRBJ1-1 | . | TRBV6-1 | many | TGTGCCAGCACCCTAGGGGGGGGGGCGAGGACTGAAGCTTTCTTT | CASTLGGGARTEAFF
TRBJ1-2 | TRBD1 | TRBV27 | many | TGTGCCAGCAGCCCAGACACGGGACAGAACTATGGCTACACCTTC | CASSPDTGQNYGYTF
TRBJ2-3 | . | TRBV6-5 | . | TGTGCCAGGAGTCACGGGGAAGGGGACACAGATACGCAGTATTTT | CARSHGEGDTDTQYF